This T cell receptor beta chain was obtained from a study of CD8 T cells in ankylosing spondylitis. Findings and limits, study-wide: Enrichment of disease-linked clones was reportedly significant in matched ankylosing spondylitis synovial fluid. It appeared that ankylosing spondylitis blood was characterized by a TCR beta motif of several highly homologous variants. Disease-linked clones bore a CD8+ phenotype and were relatively rare in peripheral blood.

In making TCR beta libraries, quantitative 5'-RACE with molecular barcodes was used. TCRdb ran MiXCR on the 5' RACE reads and lists one entry per CDR3 protein. The sample carries under 250,000 distinct CDR3 sequences, less than 9.5% recorded once. The CDR3 is made up of 12 amino acids. The V gene's germline CDR1 is DFQATT and CDR2 SNEGSKA (reference sequence). In this sample, this clonotype turned up many times. Its antigen is as yet unknown. At one of its ends the junction is not consistent with the germline gene, which may arise from a read error. Sequencing input: blood, either unsorted or a sorted T cell fraction (not recorded which). The TCR comes from a female donor with ankylosing spondylitis or in good health (not recorded which). The V gene is TRBV20-1, the J gene TRBJ1-4; D gene unclear. This chain's CDR3 is CSLTAPNQKLFF. The CDR3 DNA follows: TGCAGTCTTACAGCTCCTAATCAAAAACTGTTTTTT.